This T cell receptor (beta chain) was observed in a study of PD-1 blockade in classical Hodgkin lymphoma. Assay used: immunoSEQ multiplex PCR; TCRdb lists only in-frame clones, some missing. The sample shows 25,000 to 35,000 clones, around 89% of them seen only once. Time point of the sample: newly diagnosed, previously untreated cHL patient sample. The study purified CD4+ T cells from thawed PBMCs using magnetic negative selection. What served as comparison were PBMCs in newly diagnosed, untreated classical Hodgkin lymphoma. CDR1 SNHLY and CDR2 FYNNEI come from the germline V gene. The CDR3 covers 14 residues. Broader study findings: Possible causes of repertoire differences, disease activity or prior therapy, remain undefined. Newly diagnosed patients reportedly had lower baseline TCR diversity than healthy donors.

Of note for this clone: The target antigen is unknown. The junction and the germline gene differ at one end; a read error may be behind it.

The source is a human donor with classical Hodgkin lymphoma. The chain links TRBV2 to TRBJ2-1; perhaps TRBD1 as D (5 bases). Material: CD4+ T cells from blood. The CDR3 region is CASSEQGPYYEQFF. In DNA, the CDR3 is TGTGCCAGCAGTGAGCAGGGCCCCTACTATGAGCAGTTCTTC.